This is a list of T cell receptor beta chains from one sample in a study of blood T cell repertoires in COVID-19. The method was immunoSEQ multiplex PCR; TCRdb's version includes in-frame clones alone and lacks a portion of them. The sample includes 95,000 to 150,000 clones, around 91% of them seen just once. The sample was peripheral blood. These receptors were collected from a woman aged 55-69 years with COVID-19, enrolled during active disease. CDR3s include the opening cysteine and the closing phenylalanine or tryptophan. The order of the fields is J gene, clone size, D gene, V gene, CDR3 protein, CDR3 DNA. A D gene is named only where the DNA matches it firmly. A clone size is listed for some rows: how often the clone was seen (once, few, many), or a class if it is expanded.

>TRBJ2-7|.|.|TRBV5-1
CASSTQGPFYEQYF
TGCGCCAGCAGCACCCAGGGGCCCTTCTACGAGCAGTACTTC
>TRBJ1-5|.|TRBD1|TRBV3-1/TRBV3-2
CASSQGIRGRGQPQHF
TGTGCCAGCAGCCAAGGTATAAGGGGGCGCGGCCAGCCCCAGCATTTT
>TRBJ2-7|.|TRBD2|TRBV15
CATSRGGPSGVLEQYF
TGTGCCACCAGCAGAGGGGGCCCCAGCGGGGTATTGGAGCAGTACTTC
>TRBJ2-3|.|.|TRBV29-1
CSGASGTTSGDTQYF
TGCAGCGGGGCCTCCGGGACAACCTCTGGGGATACGCAGTATTTT
>TRBJ2-7|.|TRBD1|TRBV18
CASSRGAQGVHEQYF
TGTGCCAGCTCACGCGGTGCACAGGGGGTCCACGAGCAGTACTTC
>TRBJ2-1|.|TRBD2|TRBV5-8
CASSPVQGGSSYNEQFF
TGTGCCAGCAGCCCCGTTCAGGGAGGGAGCTCCTACAATGAGCAGTTCTTC
>TRBJ1-1|.|.|TRBV7-6
CASSSGGARTEAFF
TGTGCCAGCAGCTCCGGGGGGGCAAGGACTGAAGCTTTCTTT
>TRBJ2-5|few|TRBD1|TRBV5-1
CASSSSGTGVQETQYF
TGCGCCAGCAGCAGTTCCGGGACAGGGGTCCAAGAGACCCAGTACTTC
>TRBJ1-2|many|.|TRBV29-1
CSVAGYYGYTF
TGCAGCGTTGCAGGGTACTATGGCTACACCTTC
>TRBJ2-1|.|TRBD1|TRBV5-4
CASSRRQGDYNEQFF
TGTGCCAGCAGTCGACGACAGGGAGACTACAATGAGCAGTTCTTC
>TRBJ2-3|.|TRBD2|TRBV18
CASSPRAGGGRTDTQYF
TGTGCCAGCTCACCCCGAGCCGGGGGGGGGCGCACAGATACGCAGTATTTT
>TRBJ1-5|once|.|TRBV15
CATSRDTRFAGNQPQHF
TGTGCCACCAGCAGAGATACTCGATTTGCGGGCAATCAGCCCCAGCATTTT
>TRBJ1-4|.|TRBD1|TRBV4-3
CASSQDLDRGIANEKLFF
TGCGCCAGCAGCCAAGATTTAGACAGGGGTATTGCTAATGAAAAACTGTTTTTT
>TRBJ2-3|.|.|TRBV6-1
CASSVQGGPSQVAQYF
TGTGCCAGCAGTGTGCAGGGAGGCCCCTCCCAGGTTGCGCAGTATTTT
>TRBJ2-7|.|.|TRBV18
CASSPPGVNEQYF
TGTGCCAGCTCACCCCCGGGGGTTAACGAGCAGTACTTC
>TRBJ1-2|.|.|TRBV3-1/TRBV3-2
CASSQEVRAGGYTF
TGTGCCAGCAGCCAAGAGGTTAGGGCGGGGGGCTACACCTTC
>TRBJ1-5|.|.|TRBV6-5
CASSYSFVTSRSQHF
TGTGCCAGCAGTTACTCTTTCGTGACTTCGCGGTCCCAGCATTTT
>TRBJ1-5|few|TRBD1|TRBV19
CASSIDRGRQPQHF
TGTGCCAGTAGTATCGACAGGGGGAGGCAGCCCCAGCATTTT
>TRBJ2-1|.|.|TRBV5-6
CASSISNEQFF
TGTGCCAGCAGCATTAGCAATGAGCAGTTCTTC
>TRBJ2-2|.|.|TRBV11-2
CASSPAQGKGYTGELFF
TGTGCCAGCAGCCCAGCTCAGGGAAAAGGTTACACCGGGGAGCTGTTTTTT
>TRBJ1-4|.|TRBD1|TRBV5-4
CASSLAGGSNEKLFF
TGTGCCAGCAGCTTGGCAGGGGGCTCTAATGAAAAACTGTTTTTT
>TRBJ2-5|.|.|TRBV3-1/TRBV3-2
CASSSGLLQETQYF
TGTGCCAGCAGCTCAGGACTCCTCCAAGAGACCCAGTACTTC
>TRBJ1-2|few|.|TRBV19
CASSILGAGGYTF
TGTGCCAGTAGTATACTGGGGGCAGGTGGCTACACCTTC
>TRBJ2-3|.|.|TRBV4-3
CASSRLQGTDTQYF
TGCGCCAGCAGCCGCCTACAGGGAACAGATACGCAGTATTTT
>TRBJ2-2|few|.|TRBV9
CASSPASVAGELFF
TGTGCCAGCAGCCCCGCCAGCGTGGCCGGGGAGCTGTTTTTT
>TRBJ1-1|.|.|TRBV18
CASSPNSMNTEAFF
TGTGCCAGCTCACCAAACAGCATGAACACTGAAGCTTTCTTT
>TRBJ1-2|.|TRBD1|TRBV25-1
CASTGQGHYGYTF
TGTGCCAGCACCGGACAGGGCCACTATGGCTACACCTTC
>TRBJ2-2|.|.|TRBV7-2
CASSLVAGPNTGELFF
TGTGCCAGCAGCTTAGTTGCGGGGCCGAACACCGGGGAGCTGTTTTTT
>TRBJ1-5|.|TRBD1|TRBV2
CASSSRVTGVDQPQHF
TGTGCCAGCAGTTCTAGGGTTACAGGGGTCGATCAGCCCCAGCATTTT
>TRBJ2-3|.|TRBD1|TRBV19
CASSKAGTGATDTQYF
TGTGCCAGTAGTAAGGCTGGGACAGGGGCCACAGATACGCAGTATTTT
>TRBJ2-7|.|TRBD1|TRBV7-8
CASKLGQGTTYEQYF
TGTGCCAGCAAATTGGGACAGGGAACCACCTACGAGCAGTACTTC
>TRBJ2-6|.|.|TRBV2
CASSLEVDFSGANVLTF
TGTGCCAGCAGTCTCGAGGTTGACTTCTCTGGGGCCAACGTCCTGACTTTC
>TRBJ1-5|.|.|TRBV19
CATRVSNQPQHF
TGTGCCACCAGGGTTAGCAATCAGCCCCAGCATTTT
>TRBJ2-7|once|.|TRBV3-1/TRBV3-2
CASSQGYEARGEQYF
TGTGCCAGCAGCCAAGGTTATGAGGCTCGGGGCGAGCAGTACTTC
>TRBJ1-5|.|TRBD1|TRBV5-6
CASSLGGQGVNSNQPQHF
TGTGCCAGCAGCTTGGGGGGACAGGGAGTCAATAGCAATCAGCCCCAGCATTTT
>TRBJ2-7|.|TRBD2|TRBV5-6
CASIRRMSGISYEQYF
TGTGCCAGCATCCGACGAATGAGCGGGATCTCCTACGAGCAGTACTTC
>TRBJ2-5|.|TRBD2|TRBV6-2/TRBV6-3
CASSRLAGGTGETQYF
TGTGCCAGCAGCCGTCTAGCGGGGGGGACAGGAGAGACCCAGTACTTC
>TRBJ1-3|.|TRBD1|TRBV10-3
CAISVGTGTGNTIYF
TGTGCCATCAGTGTGGGGACAGGGACTGGAAACACCATATATTTT
>TRBJ2-4|.|.|TRBV7-3
CASSLMVSAKNIQYF
TGTGCCAGCAGCTTAATGGTCAGCGCTAAAAACATTCAGTACTTC
>TRBJ2-5|.|.|TRBV21-1
CASSKNGGGEETQYF
TGTGCCAGCAGCAAGAACGGGGGGGGAGAGGAGACCCAGTACTTC